One and the same sample provided the 28 T cell receptor beta chains below, sequenced in a study of blood T cell repertoires in COVID-19 (dated by TCRdb to about 2020). The library was produced with the immunoSEQ multiplex PCR assay. The source is immuneACCESS, and TCRdb retained only in-frame sequences with V and J called. Part of the clones is not carried over; for the studies checked, unresolved V genes explain less than half of this, and the remainder is unexplained. The sample records fewer than 250,000 clones, 65% to 90% of which are singletons. The ten largest make up less than 7.5% of the sample. The sample consisted of peripheral blood. The receptors shown here come from a woman in her fifties or sixties with acute or convalescent COVID-19.

This rearrangement joins TRBV6-5 to TRBJ2-1; possibly TRBD1 for D (6 bases). The length of the CDR3 is 12 residues. In germline, CDR1 is MNHEY, CDR2 SVGAGI. The V gene lost 4 bases and the J gene lost 5 bases, with 6 bases spanning the gap. CDR3 in DNA: TGTGCCAGCAGTTGGACAGACAATGAGCAGTTCTTC. It translates to CASSWTDNEQFF.

This chain connects TRBV7-2 to TRBJ2-7; 8 bases are shared with TRBD2. The V segment lost 1 base and the J segment 4 bases; nucleotides outside the gene matches: 12. The CDR3 consists of 17 residues. Germline V gene lookup returns CDR1 SGHTA and CDR2 FQGNSA. CDR3 sequence: CASSLVPHVSGGYEQYF. The CDR3 nucleotides are TGTGCCAGCAGCTTAGTTCCGCACGTGAGCGGGGGATACGAGCAGTACTTC.

The rearrangement uses TRBV5-1 and TRBJ2-2; D gene unclear. Germline CDR1 is SGHRS and CDR2 is YFSETQ. Between the trimmed V and J ends, which lost 6 bases and 3 bases, there was a span of 15 bases. The CDR3 extends over 15 amino acids. The CDR3 loop reads CASTERSEYTGELFF. The CDR3 region has the DNA TGCGCCAGCACCGAACGGAGTGAGTACACCGGGGAGCTGTTTTTT.

CDR3 residues: CASSQDGYSNQPQHF. For the CDR3, the DNA is TGTGCCAGCAGCCAAGACGGGTATAGCAATCAGCCCCAGCATTTT. The V call is TRBV4-2, the J call TRBJ1-5; D call uncertain. Trimming shortened V by 0 bases and J by 0 bases, and 6 bases separated the two germline ends. The length of the CDR3 is 15 residues. Germline-derived CDR1 and CDR2 are LGHNA and YNFKEQ.

This clone was recorded only once. This chain connects TRBV18 to TRBJ2-7; 10 nucleotides align to TRBD1. V gave up 6 bases and J gave up 6 bases; unmatched junction bases: 23. Germline V gene data show CDR1 as KGHSH and CDR2 as LQKENI. This CDR3 has 19 residues. CDR3 residues: CASSRTRQGALNDVPEQYF. For the CDR3, the DNA is TGTGCCAGCTCCCGGACTCGACAGGGGGCCCTCAATGATGTTCCCGAGCAGTACTTC.

V and J are TRBV7-3 and TRBJ2-5, with D perhaps TRBD1 (5 bases). Germline V gives CDR1 SGHTA, CDR2 FQGTGA. This CDR3 has 15 amino acids. Trimming removed 5 bases at V and 0 bases at J, with 13 bases between. CDR3 residues: CASSPIGADQETQYF. The CDR3 nucleotides are TGTGCCAGCAGCCCAATTGGGGCGGACCAAGAGACCCAGTACTTC.

The V and J genes are TRBV11-2 and TRBJ2-5, with unresolved D. V dropped 2 bases and J dropped 2 bases, with 12 bases sitting between them. The CDR3 covers 15 residues. Germline CDR1 is SGHAT and CDR2 is FQNNGV. CDR3 DNA sequence: TGTGCCAGCAGCTTATACGGGTACCGGCAAGAGACCCAGTACTTC. Translating gives CASSLYGYRQETQYF.

The V and J genes are TRBV5-1 and TRBJ2-5, with 9 bases matching TRBD1. Per germline, CDR1 SGHRS and CDR2 YFSETQ. After removal of 0 bases from V and 1 base from J, the junction contained 1 base not matched to a gene. This CDR3 region has 15 residues. This CDR3 is CASSLGDRVQETQYF. DNA of the CDR3: TGCGCCAGCAGCTTGGGGGACAGGGTCCAAGAGACCCAGTACTTC.

The chain joins TRBV9 to TRBJ2-1, with TRBD2 identical over 10 bases. Per the germline V gene, CDR1 is SGDLS and CDR2 is YYNGEE. V dropped 0 bases and J dropped 9; count of bases not matched to a gene: 12. The CDR3 spans 17 residues. The CDR3 sequence: CASSVAFWGTSDSEQFF. The CDR3 DNA reads as TGTGCCAGCAGCGTAGCGTTTTGGGGGACTAGCGATAGTGAGCAGTTCTTC.

This clone was counted ten times or more. V gene TRBV7-2 combines with J gene TRBJ2-2; 8 nucleotides agree with TRBD1. V lost 3 bases and J lost 4; bases outside the gene matches: 1. The germline gives CDR1 SGHTA, CDR2 FQGNSA. The CDR3 covers 14 residues. CDR3 DNA sequence: TGTGCCAGCAGCTTTACAGGGGGCACCGGGGAGCTGTTTTTT. Its translation is CASSFTGGTGELFF.

This clone appeared once. This chain connects TRBV15 to TRBJ1-4; tentatively, D is TRBD1 (5 bases). With 3 bases removed from V and 1 base from J, the gap between germline ends came to 9 bases. Germline assignment: CDR1 LNHNV and CDR2 YYDKDF (reference sequence). This CDR3 spans 15 amino acids. Here the CDR3 DNA reads TGTGCCACCAGCAGGGAGGGGTTAACTAATGAAAAACTGTTTTTT. The encoded protein is CATSREGLTNEKLFF.

The chain joins TRBV2 to TRBJ1-6; 7 bases map to TRBD1. The V and J ends lost 9 bases and 5 bases, in that order; junction bases with no gene match: 4. The CDR3 covers 13 residues. Germline CDR1 SNHLY, CDR2 FYNNEI. CDR3 protein: CARQGSNNSPLHF. In DNA, the CDR3 is TGTGCCAGACAGGGGTCAAATAATTCACCCCTCCACTTT.

This chain joins TRBV27 and TRBJ2-7; 8 nucleotides line up with TRBD2. Per the germline V gene, CDR1 is MNHEY and CDR2 is SMNVEV (reference sequence). J was trimmed by 2 bases and V by 2 bases; bases with no gene match: 8. CDR3 length equals 16 residues. The DNA for the CDR3 is TGTGCCAGCAGTTTAAGGACTAGCCGAGAGCCCTACGAGCAGTACTTC. This codes for CASSLRTSREPYEQYF.

The chain recombines TRBV11-2 with TRBJ2-1; maybe TRBD2 (5 bases). V lost 5 bases and J lost 1, with 15 bases in between. In germline, CDR1 is SGHAT, CDR2 FQNNGV. This CDR3 is built from 16 residues. The CDR3: CASSQGSALSYNEQFF. CDR3 nucleotides: TGTGCCAGCAGCCAAGGGAGTGCGTTATCCTACAATGAGCAGTTCTTC.

The chain is built from TRBV28 and TRBJ1-2; weak D call: TRBD1 (6 bases). V lost 2 bases and J 1 base, leaving 8 bases between the germline ends. CDR1 and CDR2 (germline): MDHEN, SYDVKM. The CDR3 consists of 14 residues. CDR3 region: CASSLGQFNYGYTF. The CDR3 DNA sequence: TGTGCCAGCAGTTTAGGACAGTTTAACTATGGCTACACCTTC.

The chain employs TRBV21-1 and TRBJ1-2. TRBV21-1 is annotated as a pseudogene. The CDR3 covers 13 residues. CDR3 DNA: TGTCCAAGCTCGGGGGAGGCTAACTATGGCTACACCTTC. As protein: CPSSGEANYGYTF.

The chain links TRBV30 to TRBJ1-2; D is unclear. The CDR3 length is 14 residues. Germline V gives CDR1 GTSNPN, CDR2 SVGIG (reference sequence). V gave up 4 bases and J gave up 8 bases, with 20 bases separating them. The CDR3 reads CAWISGRSSRGYTF. The CDR3 coding sequence is TGTGCCTGGATCAGCGGACGGTCTTCGCGGGGCTACACCTTC.

This clone was seen a handful of times. V and J are TRBV27 and TRBJ1-4; weak D call: TRBD1 (5 bases). Germline assignment: CDR1 MNHEY and CDR2 SMNVEV (reference sequence). This CDR3 has 15 residues. The ends were cut back, 6 bases at V and 3 bases at J, with 14 bases in the middle. The CDR3 loop is CASRTKGLANEKLFF. The CDR3 region has the DNA TGTGCCAGCAGGACGAAGGGGCTGGCTAATGAAAAACTGTTTTTT.

The chain recombines TRBV12-3 or TRBV12-4 with TRBJ2-3; D possibly corresponds to TRBD2 (5 bases). Trimming pared 6 bases from V and 6 bases from J, leaving 10 bases between. This CDR3 contains 12 residues. The CDR3 coding sequence is TGTGCCAGCAGGGACTGGGGTGATACGCAGTATTTT. It translates to CASRDWGDTQYF.

The chain employs TRBV11-2 and TRBJ2-7; 7 nucleotides line up with TRBD1. The trim removed 3 bases at V and 1 base at J, leaving 6 bases unmatched. The CDR3 is made up of 15 amino acids. CDR1 is SGHAT and CDR2 is FQNNGV in the germline V gene. The CDR3 nucleotides are TGTGCCAGCAGCTTCACAGGGGCTGTATCCTACGAGCAGTACTTC. It translates to CASSFTGAVSYEQYF.

The rearrangement links TRBV7-2 to TRBJ1-2; 7 bases map to TRBD1. After removal of 5 bases from V and 1 base from J, the junction contained 4 bases not matched to a gene. The CDR3 loop spans 14 amino acids. Germline CDR1 reads SGHTA; CDR2 reads FQGNSA. This CDR3 is CASSPWDSNYGYTF. The DNA of the CDR3 is TGTGCCAGCAGCCCCTGGGACAGTAACTATGGCTACACCTTC. Complete variable domain (other parts from reference TRBV7-2 and TRBJ1-2): GAGVSQSPSNKVTEKGKDVELRCDPISGHTALYWYRQSLGQGLEFLIYFQGNSAPDKSGLPSDRFSAERTGGSVSTLTIQRTQQEDSAVYLCASSPWDSNYGYTFGSGTRLTVV.

The chain carries TRBV6-2 or TRBV6-3 and TRBJ2-1, with D maybe TRBD2 (5 bases). CDR1 and CDR2 from the germline V gene are MNHEY and SVGEGT. V lost 2 bases to trimming and J lost 7 bases, with 6 bases between them. The CDR3 covers 12 residues. The CDR3 reads CASSYRGNEQFF. The CDR3, as DNA: TGTGCCAGCAGTTACCGGGGAAATGAGCAGTTCTTC.

V is TRBV7-3 and J is TRBJ2-2; no clear D. V was clipped by 6 bases and J by 4 bases, with 12 bases between them. From germline, CDR1 is SGHTA and CDR2 FQGTGA. The CDR3 consists of 14 residues. CDR3 sequence reads: CASRKLRGTGELFF. Here the CDR3 DNA reads TGTGCCAGCAGGAAACTCAGAGGCACCGGGGAGCTGTTTTTT.

The CDR3 is CASSIGTGEPYEQYF. CDR3 in DNA: TGTGCCAGTAGTATAGGGACAGGGGAACCCTACGAGCAGTACTTC. This chain joins TRBV19 and TRBJ2-7, with TRBD1 identical over 9 bases. CDR1 and CDR2 (germline): LNHDA, SQIVND (reference sequence). After removal of 1 base from V and 2 bases from J, the junction contained 3 bases not matched to a gene. The CDR3 covers 15 residues.

The genes are TRBV15 and TRBJ2-7; 9 bases fit TRBD1. Per germline, CDR1 LNHNV and CDR2 YYDKDF (reference sequence). Losses at the gene ends were 0 bases for V and 4 bases for J; bases not matched to a gene: 4. CDR3 length: 15 residues. The CDR3 region is CATSRDWGQGYEQYF. The CDR3 DNA reads TGTGCCACCAGCAGAGATTGGGGACAGGGTTACGAGCAGTACTTC.

Notes on this clone: This same CDR3 is encoded by further DNA sequences in the sample. The chain uses TRBV20-1 and TRBJ2-7, with D perhaps TRBD1 (5 bases). V lost 3 bases and J lost 5, with 8 bases in between. The CDR3 is 11 residues long. CDR1 DFQATT and CDR2 SNEGSKA come from the germline V gene (reference sequence). CDR3 nucleotide sequence: TGCAGTGCTAGGTCAGGGCACGAGCAGTACTTC. Protein product: CSARSGHEQYF.

The gene calls are TRBV5-1 and TRBJ1-1, with 8 nucleotides matching TRBD1. The CDR3 spans 17 residues. In germline, CDR1 is SGHRS, CDR2 YFSETQ. With 1 base clipped from V and 2 bases from J, the junction kept 10 bases outside the gene matches. CDR3 nucleotide sequence: TGCGCCAGCAGCTTGCAGGGAACAGGGGGATTAAACACTGAAGCTTTCTTT. Translating it yields CASSLQGTGGLNTEAFF. Together with reference TRBV5-1 and TRBJ1-1, the CDR3 gives the full variable domain: KAGVTQTPRYLIKTRGQQVTLSCSPISGHRSVSWYQQTPGQGLQFLFEYFSETQRNKGNFPGRFSGRQFSNSRSEMNVSTLELGDSALYLCASSLQGTGGLNTEAFFGQGTRLTVV.

The chain is built from TRBV7-8 and TRBJ2-7, with 9 positions matching TRBD1. Germline V gene sequence: CDR1 SGHVS, CDR2 FQNEAQ. Trimming took 7 bases from V and 2 from J; bases not matched to a gene: 9. The CDR3 has 15 residues. The CDR3 DNA sequence: TGTGCCAGCACCACCCAGGACAGGGGCCCCTACGAGCAGTACTTC. Translated, it gives CASTTQDRGPYEQYF. Based on the CDR3 plus reference TRBV7-8 and TRBJ2-7, the full variable domain is GAGVSQSPRYKVAKRGQDVALRCDPISGHVSLFWYQQALGQGPEFLTYFQNEAQLDKSGLPSDRFFAERPEGSVSTLKIQRTQQEDSAVYLCASTTQDRGPYEQYFGPGTRLTVT.